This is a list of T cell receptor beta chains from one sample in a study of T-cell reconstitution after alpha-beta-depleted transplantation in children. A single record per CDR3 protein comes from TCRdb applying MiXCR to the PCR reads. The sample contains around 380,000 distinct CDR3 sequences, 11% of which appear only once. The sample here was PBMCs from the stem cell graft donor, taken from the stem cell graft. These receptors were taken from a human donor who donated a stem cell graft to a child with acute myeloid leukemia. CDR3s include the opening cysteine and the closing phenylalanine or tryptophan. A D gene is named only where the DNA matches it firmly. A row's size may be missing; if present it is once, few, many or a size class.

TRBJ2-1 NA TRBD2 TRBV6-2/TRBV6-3 CASSYPGLADSYNEQFF TGTGCCAGCAGTTACCCCGGACTAGCGGACTCCTACAATGAGCAGTTCTTC
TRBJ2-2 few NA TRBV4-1 CASSQEVASSTGELFF TGCGCCAGCAGCCAAGAGGTCGCTAGCAGCACCGGGGAGCTGTTTTTT
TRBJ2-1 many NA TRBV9 CASSVSVNVYNEQFF TGTGCCAGCAGCGTAAGTGTAAACGTATACAATGAGCAGTTCTTC
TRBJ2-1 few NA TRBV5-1 CASSAHLHRVHNEQFF TGCGCCAGCAGCGCGCATCTCCATAGGGTCCACAATGAGCAGTTCTTC
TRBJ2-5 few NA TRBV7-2 CASSFKGTGIWLDGGAYETQYF TGTGCCAGCAGCTTTAAAGGGACAGGGATTTGGCTCGACGGGGGGGCCTATGAGACCCAGTACTTC
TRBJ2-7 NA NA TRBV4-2 CAIGFRSRSYEQYF TGTGCCATCGGCTTCAGGAGCCGTTCCTACGAGCAGTACTTC
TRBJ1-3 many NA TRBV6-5 CASSSAGGGGNTIYF TGTGCCAGCAGCTCCGCCGGGGGCGGGGGAAACACCATATATTTT
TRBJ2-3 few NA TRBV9 CASSEGGNGGVTDTQYF TGTGCCAGCAGCGAAGGGGGAAATGGGGGGGTTACAGATACGCAGTATTTT
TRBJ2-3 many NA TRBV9 CASSVEFTDTQYF TGTGCCAGCAGCGTAGAATTTACAGATACGCAGTATTTT
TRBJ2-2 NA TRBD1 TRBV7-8 CGNTGTGGYNGELFF TGTGGCAATACCGGGACAGGGGGCTATAACGGGGAGCTGTTTTTT
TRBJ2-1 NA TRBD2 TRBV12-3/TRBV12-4 CASSTGTSGSPHEQFF TGTGCCAGCAGCACCGGGACTAGCGGGAGTCCCCATGAGCAGTTCTTC
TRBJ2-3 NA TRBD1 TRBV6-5 CASSSLTGGVADTQYF TGTGCCAGCAGTTCCCTGACAGGGGGCGTAGCAGATACGCAGTATTTT
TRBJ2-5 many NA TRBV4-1 CASSQAEGETQYF TGCGCCAGCAGCCAAGCGGAGGGTGAGACCCAGTACTTC
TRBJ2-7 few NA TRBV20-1 CSARVQGNSYEQYF TGCAGTGCTAGAGTACAAGGGAACTCCTACGAGCAGTACTTC
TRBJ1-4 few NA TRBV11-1 CASSPYPQLIGQNEKLFF TGTGCCAGCAGCCCGTATCCCCAACTTATAGGGCAGAATGAAAAACTGTTTTTT
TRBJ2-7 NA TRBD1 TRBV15 CATSGGQGVDEQYF TGTGCCACCAGCGGGGGACAGGGGGTCGACGAGCAGTACTTC
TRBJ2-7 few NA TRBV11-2 CASSLPGAALSGPSLEQYF TGTGCCAGCAGCCTGCCTGGGGCAGCGCTTTCGGGACCATCCTTGGAGCAGTACTTC
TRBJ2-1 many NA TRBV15 CATSSVPSNEQFF TGTGCCACCAGCAGCGTACCGTCCAATGAGCAGTTCTTC
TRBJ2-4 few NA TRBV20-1 CSATPTLGSKNIQYF TGCAGTGCTACCCCTACGCTAGGTTCCAAAAACATTCAGTACTTC
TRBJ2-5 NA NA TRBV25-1 CASIGGGETQYF TGTGCCAGCATAGGAGGGGGAGAGACCCAGTACTTC
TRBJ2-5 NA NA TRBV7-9 CASSPGHSSQETQYF TGTGCCAGCAGCCCCGGACACTCGTCCCAAGAGACCCAGTACTTC
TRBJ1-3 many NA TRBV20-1 CSALDRFSGNTIYF TGCAGTGCCCTAGACAGGTTCTCTGGAAACACCATATATTTT
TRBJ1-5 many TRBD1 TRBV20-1 CSAMTGGNQPQHF TGCAGTGCTATGACAGGGGGCAATCAGCCCCAGCATTTT
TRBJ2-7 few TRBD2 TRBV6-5 CASSYLGLAEGVYF TGTGCCAGCAGTTACCTGGGACTAGCGGAAGGGGTGTACTTC
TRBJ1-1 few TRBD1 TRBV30 CAWTGGWNTEAFF TGTGCCTGGACAGGGGGCTGGAACACTGAAGCTTTCTTT
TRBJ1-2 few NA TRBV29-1 CSVEPAGTYGYTF TGCAGCGTTGAGCCTGCAGGGACCTATGGCTACACCTTC
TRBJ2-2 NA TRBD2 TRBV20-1 CSAKGLAGGELFF TGCAGTGCCAAGGGACTAGCGGGCGGGGAGCTGTTTTTT
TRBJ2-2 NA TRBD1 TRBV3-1 CTSSPGQGASGNTGELFF TGTACCAGCAGTCCGGGACAGGGGGCCAGCGGAAACACCGGGGAGCTGTTTTTT
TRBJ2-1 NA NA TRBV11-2 CASSLRGRWVAGNEQFF TGTGCCAGCAGCTTAAGGGGAAGGTGGGTAGCTGGCAATGAGCAGTTCTTC
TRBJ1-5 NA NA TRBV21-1 CSSSKRGQGTPSNQPQHF TGTTCCAGCAGCAAGAGGGGACAGGGGACACCTAGCAATCAGCCCCAGCATTTT
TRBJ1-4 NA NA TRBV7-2 CASSSRGGGNEKLFF TGTGCCAGCAGCTCCCGAGGGGGGGGTAATGAAAAACTGTTTTTT
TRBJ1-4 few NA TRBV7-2 CASSEVQEYATNEKLFF TGTGCCAGCAGCGAAGTCCAAGAATATGCAACTAATGAAAAACTGTTTTTT
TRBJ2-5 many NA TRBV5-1 CASSFGQGQETQYF TGCGCCAGCAGCTTTGGCCAGGGTCAAGAGACCCAGTACTTC
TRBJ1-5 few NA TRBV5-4 CASSLYRVGPNVRSNQPQHF TGTGCCAGCAGCTTGTACAGGGTCGGCCCTAACGTGAGGAGCAATCAGCCCCAGCATTTT
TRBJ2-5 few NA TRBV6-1 CASSVWPTQETQYF TGTGCCAGCAGTGTTTGGCCAACCCAAGAGACCCAGTACTTC
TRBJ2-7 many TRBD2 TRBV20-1 CSAAPGLASYEQYF TGCAGTGCTGCCCCGGGACTAGCATCCTACGAGCAGTACTTC
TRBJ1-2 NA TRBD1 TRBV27 CASSRDRGNGYTF TGTGCCAGCAGTCGGGACAGGGGTAATGGCTACACCTTC
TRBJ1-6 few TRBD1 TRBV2 CASTDRENSPLHF TGTGCCAGCACAGACAGGGAAAATTCACCCCTCCACTTT
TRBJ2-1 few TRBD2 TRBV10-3 CAISDLNKRGGVDEQFF TGTGCCATCAGTGACCTAAACAAGCGGGGGGGCGTTGATGAGCAGTTCTTC
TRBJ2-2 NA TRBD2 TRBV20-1 CSASWGRASGELFF TGCAGTGCTAGTTGGGGGAGGGCGTCCGGGGAGCTGTTTTTT
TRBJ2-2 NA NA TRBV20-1 CSARATGRNTGELFF TGCAGTGCTAGAGCGACAGGTCGGAACACCGGGGAGCTGTTTTTT
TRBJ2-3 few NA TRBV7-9 CASTLYGDTQYF TGTGCCAGCACCCTCTACGGCGATACGCAGTATTTT
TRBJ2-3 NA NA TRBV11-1 CASSLAIPERRRHSTDTQYF TGTGCCAGCAGCTTAGCCATCCCAGAACGACGTAGACACAGCACAGATACGCAGTATTTT